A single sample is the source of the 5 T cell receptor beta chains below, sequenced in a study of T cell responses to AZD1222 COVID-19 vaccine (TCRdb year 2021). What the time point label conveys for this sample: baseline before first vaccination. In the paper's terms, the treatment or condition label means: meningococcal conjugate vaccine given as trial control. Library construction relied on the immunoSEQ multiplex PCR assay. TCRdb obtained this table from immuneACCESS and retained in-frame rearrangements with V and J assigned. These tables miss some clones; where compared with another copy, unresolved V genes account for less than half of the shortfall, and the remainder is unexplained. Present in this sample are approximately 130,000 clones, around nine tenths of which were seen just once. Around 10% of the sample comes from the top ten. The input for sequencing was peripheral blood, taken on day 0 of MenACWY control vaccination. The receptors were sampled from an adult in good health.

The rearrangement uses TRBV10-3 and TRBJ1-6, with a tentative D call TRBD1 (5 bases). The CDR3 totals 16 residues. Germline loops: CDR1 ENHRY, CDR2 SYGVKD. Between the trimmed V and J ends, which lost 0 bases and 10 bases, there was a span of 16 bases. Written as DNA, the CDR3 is TGTGCCATCAGTGAGTCGCCGGGGAGGACAAACTCACCCCTCCACTTT. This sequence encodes CAISESPGRTNSPLHF.

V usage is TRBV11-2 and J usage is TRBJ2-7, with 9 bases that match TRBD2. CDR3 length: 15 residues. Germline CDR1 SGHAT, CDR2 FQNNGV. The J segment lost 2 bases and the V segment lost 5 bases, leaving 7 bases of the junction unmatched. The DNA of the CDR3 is TGTGCCAGCAGCCCAGGGGCTAGCGGGACCTACGAGCAGTACTTC. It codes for CASSPGASGTYEQYF. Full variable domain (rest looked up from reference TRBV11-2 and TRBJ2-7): EAGVAQSPRYKIIEKRQSVAFWCNPISGHATLYWYQQILGQGPKLLIQFQNNGVVDDSQLPKDRFSAERLKGVDSTLKIQPAKLEDSAVYLCASSPGASGTYEQYFGPGTRLTVT.

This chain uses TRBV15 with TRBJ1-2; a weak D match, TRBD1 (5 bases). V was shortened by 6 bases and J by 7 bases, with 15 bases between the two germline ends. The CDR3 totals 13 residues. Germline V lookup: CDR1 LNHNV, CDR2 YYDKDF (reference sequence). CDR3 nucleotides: TGTGCCACCAGAGGGGCAGTCACGAGTGGCTACACCTTC. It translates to CATRGAVTSGYTF.

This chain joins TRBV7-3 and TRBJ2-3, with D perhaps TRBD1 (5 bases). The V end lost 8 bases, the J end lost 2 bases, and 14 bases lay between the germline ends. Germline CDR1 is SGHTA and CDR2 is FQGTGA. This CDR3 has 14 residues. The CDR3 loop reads CASGPGNPTDTQYF. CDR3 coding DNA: TGTGCCAGCGGCCCAGGGAACCCCACAGATACGCAGTATTTT. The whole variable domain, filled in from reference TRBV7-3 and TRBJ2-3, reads GAGVSQTPSNKVTEKGKYVELRCDPISGHTALYWYRQSLGQGPEFLIYFQGTGAADDSGLPNDRFFAVRPEGSVSTLKIQRTERGDSAVYLCASGPGNPTDTQYFGPGTRLTVL.

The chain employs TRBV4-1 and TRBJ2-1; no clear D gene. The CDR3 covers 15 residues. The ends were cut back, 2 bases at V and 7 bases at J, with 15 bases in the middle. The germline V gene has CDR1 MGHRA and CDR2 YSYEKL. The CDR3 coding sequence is TGCGCCAGCAGCCAATCAGTGGGTTCTGGAAATGAGCAGTTCTTC. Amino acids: CASSQSVGSGNEQFF.